The clone carrying this T cell receptor beta chain is classed as medium-sized. What it recognizes is unknown. This entry belongs to a study of radiation and T cells in renal cell carcinoma. Study-wide results and caveats: Dominant CDR3 motifs occupied more repertoire in irradiated than control tumors. Top 100 clonotypes averaged approximately 50% in irradiated versus about 40% in nephrectomy-only tumors.

Measured with immunoSEQ multiplex PCR; TCRdb has only the in-frame clones, and not every one. The data show about 24,000 clones, 58% seen once. As for treatment: treatment-naive control, cytoreductive nephrectomy. The CDR3 sequence is 15 residues long. J gave up 1 base and V 5 bases, and 0 bases lay outside the gene matches. The germline V gene encodes CDR1 MNHEY and CDR2 SVGAGI. This TCR came from a man between 35 and 55 years old with renal cell carcinoma. The sample was tumor tissue, taken from a patient whose treatment was nephrectomy without radiotherapy. The V gene is TRBV6-5, the J gene TRBJ2-3; 13 positions match TRBD2. CDR3 DNA sequence: TGTGCCAGCAGTGGACTAGCGGGGGGCACAGATACGCAGTATTTT. Protein product: CASSGLAGGTDTQYF.